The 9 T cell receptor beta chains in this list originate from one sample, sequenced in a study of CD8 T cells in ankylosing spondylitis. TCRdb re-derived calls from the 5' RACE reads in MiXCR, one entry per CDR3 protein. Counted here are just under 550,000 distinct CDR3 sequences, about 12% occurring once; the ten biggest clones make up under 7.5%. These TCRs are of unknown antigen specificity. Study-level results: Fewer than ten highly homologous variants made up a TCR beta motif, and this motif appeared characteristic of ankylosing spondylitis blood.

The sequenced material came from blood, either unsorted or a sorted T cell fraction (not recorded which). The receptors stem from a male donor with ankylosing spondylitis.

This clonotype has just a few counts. The DNA for the CDR3 is TGTGCCAGTCAGAAAACTAGCGGGAGTTTGAACAATGAGCAGTTCTTC. Residues: CASQKTSGSLNNEQFF. This sequence joins TRBV7-6 and TRBJ2-1, with 11 nucleotides matching TRBD2. CDR1 and CDR2 from the germline V gene are SGHVS and FNYEAQ. Unmatched junction bases numbered 12, after V lost 9 bases and J lost 5 bases. The CDR3 is 16 residues long. Based on the CDR3 plus reference TRBV7-6 and TRBJ2-1, the full variable domain is GAGVSQSPRYKVTKRGQDVALRCDPISGHVSLYWYRQALGQGPEFLTYFNYEAQQDKSGLPNDRFSAERPEGSISTLTIQRTEQRDSAMYRCASQKTSGSLNNEQFFGPGTRLTVL.

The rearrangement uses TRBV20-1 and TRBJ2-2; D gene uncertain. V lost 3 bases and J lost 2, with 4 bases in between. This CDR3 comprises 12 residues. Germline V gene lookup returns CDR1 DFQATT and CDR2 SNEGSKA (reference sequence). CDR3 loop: CSARRNTGELFF. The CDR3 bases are TGCAGTGCTAGGCGAAACACCGGGGAGCTGTTTTTT.

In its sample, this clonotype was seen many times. CDR3 in amino acids: CASSQVNSLNEQFF. The DNA for the CDR3 is TGTGCCAGCAGCCAAGTTAACAGCCTCAATGAGCAGTTCTTC. The chain links TRBV3-1 to TRBJ2-1; D not certain. Germline V gene data show CDR1 as LGHDT and CDR2 as YNNKEL (reference sequence). The CDR3 runs to 14 residues. The V gene lost 1 base and the J gene lost 6 bases, with 10 bases spanning the gap.

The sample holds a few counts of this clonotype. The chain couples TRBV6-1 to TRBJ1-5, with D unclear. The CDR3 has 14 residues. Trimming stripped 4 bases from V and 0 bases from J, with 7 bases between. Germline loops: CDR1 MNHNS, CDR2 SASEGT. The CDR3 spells CASSVDLSNQPQHF. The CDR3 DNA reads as TGTGCCAGCAGTGTGGACCTTAGCAATCAGCCCCAGCATTTT.

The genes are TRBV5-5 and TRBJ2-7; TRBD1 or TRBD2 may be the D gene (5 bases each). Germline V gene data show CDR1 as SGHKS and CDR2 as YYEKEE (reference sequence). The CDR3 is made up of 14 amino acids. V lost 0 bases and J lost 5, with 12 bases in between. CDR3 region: CASSLVGESHEQYF. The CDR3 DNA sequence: TGTGCCAGCAGCTTGGTGGGGGAATCCCACGAGCAGTACTTC.

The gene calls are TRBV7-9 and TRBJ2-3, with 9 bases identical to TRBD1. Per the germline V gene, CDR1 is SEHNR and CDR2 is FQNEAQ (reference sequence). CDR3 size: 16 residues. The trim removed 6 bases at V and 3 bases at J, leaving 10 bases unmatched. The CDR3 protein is CASSYVRTGVTDTQYF. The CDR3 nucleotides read TGTGCCAGCAGTTATGTCCGGACAGGGGTAACAGATACGCAGTATTTT.

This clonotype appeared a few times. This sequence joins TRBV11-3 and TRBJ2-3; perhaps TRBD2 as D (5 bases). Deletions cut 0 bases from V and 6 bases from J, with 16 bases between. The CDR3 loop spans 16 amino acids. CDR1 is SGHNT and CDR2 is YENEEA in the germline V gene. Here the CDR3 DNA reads TGTGCCAGCAGCTTAGATCGTGGAGCTAGCAGGGATACGCAGTATTTT. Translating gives CASSLDRGASRDTQYF.

The CDR3 here is CASISTAWSTEAFF. DNA for the CDR3: TGTGCCAGCATCTCGACAGCCTGGAGCACTGAAGCTTTCTTT. The J gene is TRBJ1-1, the V gene TRBV7-9; tentative D call: TRBD1 (5 bases). The length of the CDR3 is 14 residues. V lost 7 bases, J lost 4 bases, and 16 bases lay in between. The V gene's germline CDR1 is SEHNR and CDR2 FQNEAQ (reference sequence).

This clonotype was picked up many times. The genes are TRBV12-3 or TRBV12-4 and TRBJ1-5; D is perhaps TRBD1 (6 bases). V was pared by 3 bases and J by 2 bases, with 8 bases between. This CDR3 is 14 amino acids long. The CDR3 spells CASSFPGGNQPQHF. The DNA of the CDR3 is TGTGCCAGCAGTTTCCCAGGGGGCAATCAGCCCCAGCATTTT.